Below, one T cell receptor (beta chain) is given with its context. Its matching antigen is unknown. Trimming took 1 base from V and 0 from J, leaving 13 bases between them. The germline gives CDR1 SGHAT, CDR2 FQNNGV. The CDR3 extends over 17 amino acids. This entry comes from a study of STAT3 mutations in large granular lymphocyte leukemia. General observations from the study: Every T-LGLL patient had at least one immunodominant TCRbeta clonotype.

Repertoires were generated with immunoSEQ multiplex PCR, while TCRdb's copy carries only in-frame clones and drops some. The repertoire holds around 29,000 clones, approximately 86% seen once, with 9.5% to 15% in the top ten. The chain joins TRBV11-2 to TRBJ2-1; D is unresolved. The sequence came from a man between 60 and 75 years old with T-cell large granular lymphocyte leukemia. Some clones in this sample may be carry-over from other donors' samples. Sequences were obtained from peripheral blood mononuclear cells. CDR3 coding DNA: TGTGCCAGCAGCTTAGGACCTCTCGGTCGCTCCTACAATGAGCAGTTCTTC. Protein product: CASSLGPLGRSYNEQFF.